These 10 T cell receptor beta chains came from one sample sequenced in a study of T cell changes during pregnancy in multiple sclerosis (dated by TCRdb to the late 2010s). The library was made by the immunoSEQ multiplex PCR assay. What TCRdb holds here is the immuneACCESS table cut down to in-frame rearrangements. Part of the clones is not present; checked against another copy, under half of the missing clones reflect an unresolved V gene, and the others are unexplained. Across this sample there are roughly 58,000 clones, with about nine tenths seen only once. Together, the top ten hold just over 3% of the sample. Material: CD8+ T cells from peripheral blood mononuclear cells, obtained before pregnancy. These receptors came from a female donor with multiple sclerosis, enrolled in a pregnancy study.

V gene TRBV11-2 combines with J gene TRBJ1-2; tentatively, D is TRBD1 (5 bases). Trimming pared 0 bases from V and 5 bases from J, leaving 13 bases between. The CDR3 loop spans 15 amino acids. CDR1 and CDR2 from the germline V gene are SGHAT and FQNNGV. The CDR3 protein is CASSLDRGDGYGYTF. CDR3 nucleotides: TGTGCCAGCAGCTTAGATCGGGGGGACGGATATGGCTACACCTTC. Full variable domain (remainder filled in from reference TRBV11-2 and TRBJ1-2): EAGVAQSPRYKIIEKRQSVAFWCNPISGHATLYWYQQILGQGPKLLIQFQNNGVVDDSQLPKDRFSAERLKGVDSTLKIQPAKLEDSAVYLCASSLDRGDGYGYTFGSGTRLTVV.

This clone has just one count. This chain uses TRBV15 with TRBJ1-2, with D possibly matching TRBD1 (6 bases). Germline V CDR1 and CDR2: LNHNV, YYDKDF (reference sequence). CDR3 length equals 15 residues. V lost 5 bases and J 6 bases, leaving 19 bases between the germline ends. This CDR3 is CATSGGVGEGDGYTF. CDR3 nucleotides: TGTGCCACCAGCGGGGGTGTAGGGGAGGGGGATGGCTACACCTTC. Full variable domain (outside the CDR3, taken from reference TRBV15 and TRBJ1-2): DAMVIQNPRYQVTQFGKPVTLSCSQTLNHNVMYWYQQKSSQAPKLLFHYYDKDFNNEADTPDNFQSRRPNTSFCFLDIRSPGLGDTAMYLCATSGGVGEGDGYTFGSGTRLTVV.

V gene TRBV30 combines with J gene TRBJ2-1, with D tentatively TRBD2 (6 bases). The germline CDR1 and CDR2 sequences are GTSNPN and SVGIG (reference sequence). Trimming stripped 7 bases from V and 8 bases from J, with 24 bases between. CDR3 size: 15 residues. CDR3 sequence reads: CAYLGGLAWGDEQFF. The DNA for the CDR3 is TGTGCCTACCTAGGCGGGCTAGCCTGGGGGGATGAGCAGTTCTTC.

The chain couples TRBV27 to TRBJ1-2; the match to TRBD1 covers 10 bases. CDR1 and CDR2 from the germline V gene are MNHEY and SMNVEV (reference sequence). CDR3 length: 16 residues. J lost 3 bases, V lost 3 bases, and 7 bases had no gene match. Here the CDR3 reads CASSFQTTGGDYGYTF. The CDR3 coding sequence is TGTGCCAGCAGTTTTCAAACGACAGGGGGCGACTATGGCTACACCTTC.

This rearrangement joins TRBV7-6 to TRBJ1-4, with D unresolved. Germline values: CDR1 SGHVS, CDR2 FNYEAQ. V was pared by 8 bases and J by 5 bases, with 3 bases between. The CDR3 has 10 amino acids. CDR3 coding DNA: TGTGCCAGCGGCAATGAAAAACTGTTTTTT. Translating gives CASGNEKLFF.

CDR3 sequence reads: CASSYSGGGTDTQYF. CDR3 in DNA: TGTGCCAGCAGTTACTCGGGCGGGGGCACAGATACGCAGTATTTT. The gene calls are TRBV6-5 and TRBJ2-3; possible D gene TRBD2, 6 bases. The V end lost 0 bases, the J end lost 1 base, and 8 bases lay between the germline ends. The CDR3 totals 15 residues. In germline, CDR1 is MNHEY, CDR2 SVGAGI.

The V gene is TRBV9, the J gene TRBJ1-1; D unresolved. CDR3 length equals 14 residues. Germline-derived CDR1 and CDR2 are SGDLS and YYNGEE. Trimming took 0 bases from V and 1 from J, leaving 7 bases between them. The CDR3 here is CASSVGAGNTEAFF. In DNA form, the CDR3 reads TGTGCCAGCAGCGTAGGGGCGGGGAACACTGAAGCTTTCTTT.

This chain uses TRBV13 with TRBJ1-2, with 8 bases aligning to TRBD1. In germline, CDR1 is PRHDT, CDR2 FYEKMQ (reference sequence). This CDR3 is built from 13 residues. Trimming cost V 5 bases and J 7 bases; bases outside gene matches: 6. The CDR3 DNA sequence: TGTGCCAGCAGCCCAGACAGGGGTGGTGGCTACACCTTC. This gives the protein CASSPDRGGGYTF.

This clone was seen a single time. This sequence joins TRBV19 and TRBJ1-1; TRBD1 matches at 7 bases. The CDR3 loop spans 14 amino acids. V was pared by 7 bases and J by 5 bases, with 10 bases of the junction left unmatched. From germline, CDR1 is LNHDA and CDR2 SQIVND (reference sequence). This CDR3 is CASNFDREGTEAFF. In DNA, the CDR3 is TGTGCCAGTAATTTTGACAGGGAAGGAACTGAAGCTTTCTTT.

The V gene is TRBV7-2, the J gene TRBJ2-1, with 12 positions matching TRBD2. Looked up from germline, CDR1 is SGHTA and CDR2 is FQGNSA. The trim removed 5 bases at V and 8 bases at J, leaving 7 bases unmatched. The CDR3 runs 15 residues. The CDR3 DNA sequence: TGTGCCAGCAGCCCGCCTAGCGGGGGGGCTGATGAGCAGTTCTTC. Amino acids: CASSPPSGGADEQFF.